This T cell receptor (beta chain) derives from a study of cytomegalovirus exposure and HLA in healthy donors. The primer mix had 60 Vbeta and 13 Jbeta primers. Assay used: immunoSEQ multiplex PCR; TCRdb lists only in-frame clones, some missing. Of fewer than 250,000 clones in the sample, 80% to 85% were seen once. Notes on this clone: Its specificity is not known.

Study-level results: TCR beta sequences reportedly predicted most subjects' HLA-A and HLA-B alleles accurately.

Germline V gene lookup returns CDR1 SGHVS and CDR2 FNYEAQ. The CDR3 is 19 residues long. With 4 bases removed from V and 0 bases from J, the gap between germline ends came to 22 bases. The rearrangement joins TRBV7-6 to TRBJ2-1, with D possibly being TRBD2 (7 bases). The TCR was taken from a woman between 40 and 50 years old in good health and CMV-seronegative. The sample was PBMCs. The CDR3 region is CASSSLGGPYGSSYNEQFF. The DNA for the CDR3 is TGTGCCAGCAGCTCACTCGGGGGGCCTTATGGGAGCTCCTACAATGAGCAGTTCTTC.